This entry lists 6 T cell receptor beta chains sequenced from one sample in a study of response to subunit inactivated influenza vaccine. TCRdb analysed the RT-PCR reads with MiXCR anew, one entry per CDR3 protein. The repertoire includes under 800,000 distinct CDR3 sequences, approximately 14% of them detected once, and around 6.5% sits in the top ten. The sequenced sample was PBMCs from blood, obtained 14 to 15 days before vaccination. The source of these receptors is a man in his fifties who received an inactivated influenza vaccine.

This clonotype came up many times. The V call is TRBV20-1, the J call TRBJ2-7, with 11 bases lining up with TRBD2. V was clipped by 5 bases and J by 2 bases; unmatched bases: 5. CDR1 is DFQATT, CDR2 SNEGSKA, per germline (reference sequence). CDR3 size: 14 residues. CDR3 amino acids: CSAHGTSGTYEQYF. Written as DNA, the CDR3 is TGCAGTGCTCACGGGACTAGCGGCACCTACGAGCAGTACTTC.

The chain links TRBV7-7 to TRBJ2-2, with D tentatively TRBD2 (6 bases). V shed 6 bases and J shed 6 bases, with 14 bases lying between them. This CDR3 is 14 amino acids long. Germline V lookup: CDR1 SSHAT, CDR2 FNYEAQ (reference sequence). The CDR3 is CASRRLAQAGELFF. The CDR3 coding sequence is TGTGCCAGCAGGCGGCTAGCGCAGGCCGGGGAGCTGTTTTTT. The complete variable domain, with remaining parts taken from reference TRBV7-7 and TRBJ2-2, reads GAGVSQSPRYKVTKRGQDVTLRCDPISSHATLYWYQQALGQGPEFLTYFNYEAQPDKSGLPSDRFSAERPEGSISTLTIQRTEQRDSAMYRCASRRLAQAGELFFGEGSRLTVL.

This clonotype was seen a handful of times. The chain links TRBV5-1 to TRBJ2-1, with D possibly TRBD2 on 6 matching bases. The CDR3 totals 15 residues. Germline CDR1 SGHRS, CDR2 YFSETQ. V was clipped by 4 bases and J by 5 bases, with 16 bases between them. CDR3 loop: CASSPPRTKNNEQFF. In nucleotides, the CDR3 is TGCGCCAGCAGCCCCCCCCGGACTAAAAACAATGAGCAGTTCTTC.

The chain combines TRBV27 with TRBJ2-5; the match to TRBD2 covers 10 bases. This CDR3 spans 16 amino acids. With 2 bases clipped from V and 4 bases from J, the junction kept 7 bases outside the gene matches. Germline V gene lookup returns CDR1 MNHEY and CDR2 SMNVEV (reference sequence). The CDR3 coding sequence is TGTGCCAGCAGTTTAGTGCCAGCGGGGGGGATAGAGACCCAGTACTTC. Its translation: CASSLVPAGGIETQYF.

This clonotype was observed at least ten times. The gene calls are TRBV21-1 and TRBJ1-2; the D segment call TRBD1 is taken from the table without a DNA check. TRBV21-1 is described as a pseudogene. CDR3 length: 17 residues. CDR3 protein: CASSKDGTGGDIDGYTF. CDR3 coding DNA: TGTGCCAGCAGCAAAGACGGGACAGGGGGCGATATCGACGGCTACACCTTC.

The CDR3 coding sequence is TGTGCCAGCAGGATCTCGGGACCCTCGAATGAGCAGTTCTTC. Translating it yields CASRISGPSNEQFF. The chain joins TRBV2 to TRBJ2-1; D may correspond to TRBD1 or TRBD2 (5 bases each). Germline CDR1 is SNHLY and CDR2 is FYNNEI. V lost 6 bases to trimming and J lost 7 bases, with 16 bases between them. The CDR3 is made up of 14 amino acids.